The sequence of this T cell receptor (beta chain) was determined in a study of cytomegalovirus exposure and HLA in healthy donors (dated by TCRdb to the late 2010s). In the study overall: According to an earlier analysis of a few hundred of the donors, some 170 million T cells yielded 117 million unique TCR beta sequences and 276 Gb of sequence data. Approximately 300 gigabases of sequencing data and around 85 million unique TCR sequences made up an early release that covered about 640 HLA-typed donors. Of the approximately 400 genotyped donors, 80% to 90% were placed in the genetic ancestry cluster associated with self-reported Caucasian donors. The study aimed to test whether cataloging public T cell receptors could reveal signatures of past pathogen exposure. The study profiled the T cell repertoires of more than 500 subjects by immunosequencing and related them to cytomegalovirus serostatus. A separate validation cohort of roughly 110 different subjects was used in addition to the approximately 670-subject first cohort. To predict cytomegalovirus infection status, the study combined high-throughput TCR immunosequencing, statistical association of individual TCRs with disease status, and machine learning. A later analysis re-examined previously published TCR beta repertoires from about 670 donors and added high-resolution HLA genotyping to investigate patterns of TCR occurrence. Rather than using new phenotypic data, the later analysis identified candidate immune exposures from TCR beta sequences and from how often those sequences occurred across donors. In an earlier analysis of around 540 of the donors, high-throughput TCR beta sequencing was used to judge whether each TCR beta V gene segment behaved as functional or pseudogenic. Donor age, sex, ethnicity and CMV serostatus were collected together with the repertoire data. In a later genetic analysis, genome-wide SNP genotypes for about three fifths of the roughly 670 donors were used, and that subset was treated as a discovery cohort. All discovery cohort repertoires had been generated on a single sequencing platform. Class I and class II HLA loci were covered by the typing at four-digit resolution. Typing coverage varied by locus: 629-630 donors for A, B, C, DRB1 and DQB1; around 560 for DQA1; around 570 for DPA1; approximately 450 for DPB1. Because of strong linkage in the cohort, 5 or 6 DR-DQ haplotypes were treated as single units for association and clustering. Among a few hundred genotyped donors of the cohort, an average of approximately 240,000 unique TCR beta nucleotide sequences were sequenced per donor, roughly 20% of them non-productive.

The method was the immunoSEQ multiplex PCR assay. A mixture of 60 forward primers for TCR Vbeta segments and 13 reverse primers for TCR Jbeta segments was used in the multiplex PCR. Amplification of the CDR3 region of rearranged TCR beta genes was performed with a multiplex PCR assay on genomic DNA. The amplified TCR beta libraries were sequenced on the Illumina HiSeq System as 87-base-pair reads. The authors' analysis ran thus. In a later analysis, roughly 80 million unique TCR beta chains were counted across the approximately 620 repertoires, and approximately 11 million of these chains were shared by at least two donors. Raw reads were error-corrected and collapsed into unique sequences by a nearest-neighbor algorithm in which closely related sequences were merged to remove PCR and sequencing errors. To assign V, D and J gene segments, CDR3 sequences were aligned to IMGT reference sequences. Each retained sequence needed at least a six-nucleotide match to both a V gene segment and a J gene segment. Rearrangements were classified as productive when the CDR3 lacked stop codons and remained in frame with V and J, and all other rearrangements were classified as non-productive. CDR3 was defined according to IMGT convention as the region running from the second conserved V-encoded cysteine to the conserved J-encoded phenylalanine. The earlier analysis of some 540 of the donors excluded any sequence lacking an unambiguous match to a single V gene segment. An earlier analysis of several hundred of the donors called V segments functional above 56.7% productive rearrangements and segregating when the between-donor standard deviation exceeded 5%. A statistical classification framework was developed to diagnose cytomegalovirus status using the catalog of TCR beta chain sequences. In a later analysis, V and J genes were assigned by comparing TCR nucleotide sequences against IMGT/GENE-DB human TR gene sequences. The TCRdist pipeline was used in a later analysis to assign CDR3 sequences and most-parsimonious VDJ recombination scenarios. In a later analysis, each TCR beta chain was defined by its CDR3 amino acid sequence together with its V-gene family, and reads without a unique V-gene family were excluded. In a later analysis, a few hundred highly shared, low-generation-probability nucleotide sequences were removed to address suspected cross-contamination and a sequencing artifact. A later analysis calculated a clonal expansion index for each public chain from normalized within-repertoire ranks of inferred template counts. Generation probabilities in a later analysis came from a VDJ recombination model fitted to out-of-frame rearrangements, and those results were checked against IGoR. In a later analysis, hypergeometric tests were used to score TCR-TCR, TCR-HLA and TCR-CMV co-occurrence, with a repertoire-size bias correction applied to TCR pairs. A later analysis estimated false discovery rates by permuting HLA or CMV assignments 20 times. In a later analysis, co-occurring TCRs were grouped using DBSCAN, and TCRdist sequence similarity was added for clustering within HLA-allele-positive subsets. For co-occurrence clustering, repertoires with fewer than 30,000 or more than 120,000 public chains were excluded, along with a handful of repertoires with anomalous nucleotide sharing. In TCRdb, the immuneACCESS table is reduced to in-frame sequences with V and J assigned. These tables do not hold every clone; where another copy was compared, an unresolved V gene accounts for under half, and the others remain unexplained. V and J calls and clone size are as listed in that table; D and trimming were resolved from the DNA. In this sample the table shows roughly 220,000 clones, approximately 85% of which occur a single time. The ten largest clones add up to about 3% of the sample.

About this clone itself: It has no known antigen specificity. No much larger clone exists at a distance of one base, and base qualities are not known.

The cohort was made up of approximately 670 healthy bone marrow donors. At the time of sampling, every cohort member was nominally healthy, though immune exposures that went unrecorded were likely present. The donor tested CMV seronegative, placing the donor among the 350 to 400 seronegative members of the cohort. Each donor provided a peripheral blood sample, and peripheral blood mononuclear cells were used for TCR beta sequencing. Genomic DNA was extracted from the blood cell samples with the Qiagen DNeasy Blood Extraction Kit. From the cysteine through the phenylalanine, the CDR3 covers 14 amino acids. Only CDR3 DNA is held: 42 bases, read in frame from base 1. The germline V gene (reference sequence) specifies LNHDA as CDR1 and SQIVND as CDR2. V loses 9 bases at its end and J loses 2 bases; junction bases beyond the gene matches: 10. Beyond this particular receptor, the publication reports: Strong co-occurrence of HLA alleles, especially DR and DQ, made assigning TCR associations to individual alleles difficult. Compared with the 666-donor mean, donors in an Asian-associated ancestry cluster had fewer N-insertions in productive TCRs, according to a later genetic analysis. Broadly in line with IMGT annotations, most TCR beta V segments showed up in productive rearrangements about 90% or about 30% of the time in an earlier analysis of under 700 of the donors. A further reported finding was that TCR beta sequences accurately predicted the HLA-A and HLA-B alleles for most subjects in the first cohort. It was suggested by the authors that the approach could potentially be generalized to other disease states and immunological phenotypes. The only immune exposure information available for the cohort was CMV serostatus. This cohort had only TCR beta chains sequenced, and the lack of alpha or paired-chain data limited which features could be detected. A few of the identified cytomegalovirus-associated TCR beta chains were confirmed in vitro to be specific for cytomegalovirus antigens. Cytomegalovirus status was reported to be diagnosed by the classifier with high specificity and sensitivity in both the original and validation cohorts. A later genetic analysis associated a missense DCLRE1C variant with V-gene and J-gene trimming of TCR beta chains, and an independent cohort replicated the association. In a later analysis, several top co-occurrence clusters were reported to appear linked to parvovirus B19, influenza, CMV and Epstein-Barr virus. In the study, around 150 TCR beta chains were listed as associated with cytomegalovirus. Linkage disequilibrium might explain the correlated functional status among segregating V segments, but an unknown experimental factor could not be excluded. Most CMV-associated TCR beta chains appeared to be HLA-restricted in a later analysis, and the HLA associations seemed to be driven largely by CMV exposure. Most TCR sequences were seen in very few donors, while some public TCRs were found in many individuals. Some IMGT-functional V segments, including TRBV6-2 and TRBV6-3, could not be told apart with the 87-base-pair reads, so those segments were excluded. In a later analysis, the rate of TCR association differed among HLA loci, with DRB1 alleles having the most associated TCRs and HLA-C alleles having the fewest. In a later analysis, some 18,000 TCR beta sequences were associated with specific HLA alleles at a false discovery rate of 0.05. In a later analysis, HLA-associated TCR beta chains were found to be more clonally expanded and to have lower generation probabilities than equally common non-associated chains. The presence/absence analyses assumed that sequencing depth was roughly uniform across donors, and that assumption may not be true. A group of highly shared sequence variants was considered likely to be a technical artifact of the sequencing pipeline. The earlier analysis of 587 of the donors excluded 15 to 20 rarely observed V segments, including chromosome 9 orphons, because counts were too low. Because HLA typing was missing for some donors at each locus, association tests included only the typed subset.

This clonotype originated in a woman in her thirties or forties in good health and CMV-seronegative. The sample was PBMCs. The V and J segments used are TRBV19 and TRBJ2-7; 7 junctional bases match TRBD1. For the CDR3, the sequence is CASTKTGAPYEQYF. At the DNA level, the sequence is TGTGCCAGCACTAAAACAGGGGCCCCCTACGAGCAGTACTTC. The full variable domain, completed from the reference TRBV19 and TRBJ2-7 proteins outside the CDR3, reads DGGITQSPKYLFRKEGQNVTLSCEQNLNHDAMYWYRQDPGQGLRLIYYSQIVNDFQKGDIAEGYSVSREKKESFPLTVTSAQKNPTAFYLCASTKTGAPYEQYFGPGTRLTVT.